This entry is about one T cell receptor (beta chain). No antigen is known for it. TCRdb's copy holds only in-frame clones and misses some; the assay was immunoSEQ multiplex PCR. The table records 95,000 to 150,000 clones, about 88% of them present only once. This CDR3 region has 15 residues. The ends lost 2 bases at V and 8 bases at J; junction bases unmatched: 8. CDR1 and CDR2 from the germline V gene are SGHAT and FQNNGV. This record comes from a study of T cell responses to AZD1222 COVID-19 vaccine. Study findings and constraints: Baseline serology detected seropositivity in only five to seven AZD1222 recipients. Females outnumbered males among donors, who were mostly white British; clonal diversity was possibly underestimated. The breadth and depth of Spike-specific TCRs increased once two AZD1222 doses had been given. No repertoire was sampled before or during the peak T cell response, only after it.

This receptor was taken from an adult in good health. The V call is TRBV11-2, the J call TRBJ1-2; 10 bases map to TRBD1. The sequencing used peripheral blood, collected on day 0 of AZD1222 vaccination. As DNA, the CDR3 is TGTGCCAGCAGCTTATATTTGGGGACAGGGGAAGGCTACACCTTC. This gives the protein CASSLYLGTGEGYTF.